The present entry profiles one TCR beta chain with its context. Its target antigen remains unknown. A junction end diverges from the germline sequence, so it may reflect a read error. This CDR3 is also generated by other DNA sequences in the sample. Looking up the germline V gene yields CDR1 SNHLY and CDR2 FYNNEI. Measured from the cysteine to the phenylalanine, the CDR3 is 15 residues long. Only the CDR3 region is kept as DNA, spanning 45 bases read in frame from base 1. No patient had received any treatment before thyroid surgery. Using T-cell receptor beta sequencing, the study looked back at clinical samples from patients collected from about 2012 to 2018. Libraries were made using PCR. TCRdb names Illumina HiSeq 4000 as the instrument used. High-throughput sequencing was used to profile the TCR beta-chain CDR3 region of every patient. Concerning the study's data processing: A classifier to discriminate distant-metastatic papillary thyroid cancer patients was built from CDR3 differences across clinicopathological groups. The Shannon index was used to measure repertoire diversity, and the Morisita-Horn index was used to measure how similar tumor and blood repertoires were. TCRdb itself trimmed the public reads at Q25 with fastp, ran MiXCR and retained productive beta chains. The V and J calls and clone size come from TCRdb's table, not from the authors' own analysis. This sample holds about 20,000 clones; 20% to 25% were observed only once. More than 5.5% of the sample is in the top ten clones.

These data are taken from a study of metastatic and nonmetastatic thyroid tumors (dated by TCRdb to 2019 to 2021). About the investigation overall: Repertoires from peripheral blood and from tumor or nodule tissue samples of malignant and benign thyroid patients were compared. Overall study results and their limits: TCR beta diversity was reported as significantly higher in malignant tumors than in benign nodules, in both blood and tumor samples.

The receptor comes from a female donor with papillary thyroid cancer or a benign thyroid nodule (not recorded which). Some clones in this sample may be carry-over from other donors' samples. Material: tumor tissue. The chain employs TRBV2 and TRBJ2-3; perhaps TRBD2 is the D gene, with 7 bases matching. CDR3 sequence: CASKGGTTSTDTQYF. The DNA sequence is TGTGCCAGCAAGGGGGGAACGACTAGCACTGATACTCAGTATTTT.